A selection of T cell receptor beta chains follows, all from one sample in a study of shared clonotypes between healthy human individuals. Here immunoSEQ multiplex PCR was the method, and the copy in TCRdb shows in-frame clones only, minus some. The top ten hold 0.13% of the sample, which has some 2.1 million clones, around 95% seen once. The sequenced sample consisted of naive CD4+ T cells sorted from blood. These TCRs come from a man younger than 35 in good health. CDR3s include the opening cysteine and the closing phenylalanine or tryptophan. D genes are given only for firm matches. A row's size may be missing; if present it is once, few, many or a size class.

j_call d_call clone_size v_call cdr3_aa cdr3_nt
TRBJ1-3 - - TRBV6-5 CASPGTLGGNTIYF TGTGCCAGCCCAGGGACATTGGGCGGAAACACCATATATTTT
TRBJ2-7 - - TRBV28 CASRGAYEQYF TGTGCCAGCAGGGGTGCCTACGAGCAGTACTTC
TRBJ2-7 TRBD2 - TRBV6-6 CASSYALAGEAYEQYF TGTGCCAGCAGTTACGCTCTAGCGGGGGAGGCCTACGAGCAGTACTTC
TRBJ2-2 - - TRBV6-5 CASRGGGANTGELFF TGTGCCAGCAGGGGTGGCGGGGCGAACACCGGGGAGCTGTTTTTT
TRBJ1-6 - - TRBV6-5 CASRPRIQATAPLHF TGTGCCAGCAGACCCCGAATCCAGGCCACCGCACCCCTCCACTTT
TRBJ2-7 TRBD2 - TRBV6-6 CASSRGTSGSSYEQYF TGTGCCAGCAGCCGAGGGACTAGCGGGAGTTCCTACGAGCAGTACTTC
TRBJ2-7 TRBD1 - TRBV5-1 CASSGTGWYEQYF TGCGCCAGTTCCGGGACAGGGTGGTACGAGCAGTACTTC
TRBJ2-7 - - TRBV6-1 CASRGTHYEQYF TGTGCCAGCAGGGGGACCCACTACGAGCAGTACTTC
TRBJ2-2 TRBD1 few TRBV25-1 CASSAIDRATGELFF TGTGCCAGCAGTGCGATAGACAGGGCGACCGGGGAGCTGTTTTTT
TRBJ2-2 TRBD2 - TRBV11-2 CASSRKRTRRTGELFF TGTGCCAGCAGCCGTAAGCGGACTAGAAGGACCGGGGAGCTGTTTTTT
TRBJ1-5 - - TRBV4-3 CASSQERIYQPQHF TGCGCCAGCAGCCAAGAACGGATTTATCAGCCCCAGCATTTT
TRBJ2-7 - - TRBV19 CASSIGGHPRSYEQYF TGTGCCAGTAGTATAGGGGGACACCCCCGCTCCTACGAGCAGTACTTC
TRBJ1-1 - - TRBV28 CASSLSRGAGGTEAFF TGTGCCAGCAGTTTATCCCGGGGAGCGGGAGGCACTGAAGCTTTCTTT
TRBJ2-1 - - TRBV5-1 CASSPTNYFDNEQFF TGCGCCAGCAGCCCGACAAATTATTTTGACAATGAGCAGTTCTTC
TRBJ1-1 - - TRBV2 CASSAQSSHQTEAFF TGTGCCAGCAGTGCCCAGTCCTCACACCAAACTGAAGCTTTCTTT
TRBJ1-4 TRBD1 - TRBV9 CASSVAGTATTNEKLFF TGTGCCAGCAGCGTAGCCGGGACAGCCACAACTAATGAAAAACTGTTTTTT
TRBJ1-1 - - TRBV5-1 CASRMGMNTEAFF TGCGCCAGCAGAATGGGCATGAACACTGAAGCTTTCTTT
TRBJ2-6 - - TRBV5-1 CASSLTLSSGANVLTF TGCGCCAGCAGCTTAACGTTAAGCTCTGGGGCCAACGTCCTGACTTTC
TRBJ2-7 TRBD2 - TRBV15 CATSAELAVPAEQYF TGTGCCACCAGCGCCGAGCTAGCGGTCCCAGCCGAGCAGTACTTC
TRBJ2-5 - - TRBV7-2 CASSLYERETQYF TGTGCCAGCAGCTTATATGAGAGAGAGACCCAGTACTTC
TRBJ1-5 - - TRBV27 CASSPALDQPQHF TGTGCCAGCTCCCCGGCGTTGGATCAGCCCCAGCATTTT
TRBJ2-7 - - TRBV6-5 CASSSSRYEQYF TGTGCCAGCAGTTCCTCTCGCTACGAGCAGTACTTC
TRBJ2-5 - - TRBV11-2 CASSLQGAETQYF TGTGCCAGCAGCTTACAGGGTGCAGAGACCCAGTACTTC
TRBJ1-5 - once TRBV10-2 CASSEQKSNQPQHF TGCGCCAGCAGTGAACAAAAGAGCAATCAGCCCCAGCATTTT
TRBJ1-3 TRBD1 - TRBV7-2 CASSLQGATGNTIYF TGTGCCAGCAGCCTCCAGGGGGCTACTGGAAACACCATATATTTT
TRBJ1-6 - - TRBV9 CASSAWTANSPLHF TGTGCCAGCAGCGCCTGGACAGCTAATTCACCCCTCCACTTT
TRBJ1-4 - - TRBV28 CASNEGISEKLFF TGTGCCAGCAACGAGGGAATAAGTGAAAAACTGTTTTTT
TRBJ1-5 - - TRBV6-6 CASTRGSNQPQHF TGTGCCAGCACAAGGGGTAGCAATCAGCCCCAGCATTTT
TRBJ1-1 TRBD1 - TRBV7-2 CASSAYRGLTEAFF TGTGCCAGCAGCGCCTACAGGGGGCTCACTGAAGCTTTCTTT
TRBJ1-2 - - TRBV6-1 CASKTNGMYGYTF TGTGCCAGCAAAACAAACGGAATGTATGGCTACACCTTC
TRBJ1-2 TRBD1 - TRBV7-2 CASSLEGQLNYGYTF TGTGCCAGCAGTCTCGAGGGACAGCTAAACTATGGCTACACCTTC
TRBJ2-1 - - TRBV9 CASSVSYNEQFF TGTGCCAGCAGCGTATCCTACAATGAGCAGTTCTTC
TRBJ2-7 - - TRBV9 CASSSSVQGSYEQYF TGTGCCAGCAGCTCTAGTGTCCAAGGATCCTACGAGCAGTACTTC
TRBJ1-3 - once TRBV6-1 CASSAGNTIYF TGTGCCAGCAGTGCTGGAAACACCATATATTTT
TRBJ2-1 TRBD1 - TRBV5-1 CASSFWGQGYNEQFF TGCGCCAGCAGCTTCTGGGGACAGGGCTACAATGAGCAGTTCTTC
TRBJ1-5 - - TRBV30 CAWSAGVRGQPQHF TGTGCCTGGAGTGCCGGGGTAAGAGGTCAGCCCCAGCATTTT
TRBJ2-3 TRBD2 - TRBV5-1 CASSPGTSGRVADTQYF TGCGCCAGCAGCCCCGGGACTAGCGGGAGGGTTGCAGATACGCAGTATTTT
TRBJ1-4 - few TRBV6-5 CASSSSAANEKLFF TGTGCCAGCAGTTCGTCCGCAGCTAATGAAAAACTGTTTTTT
TRBJ1-6 - - TRBV6-1 CASSERGSNNSPLHF TGTGCCAGCAGTGAAAGGGGGTCCAATAATTCACCCCTCCACTTT
TRBJ1-4 - - TRBV5-4 CASSLESRGGNEKLFF TGTGCCAGCAGCTTGGAGTCGCGCGGAGGTAATGAAAAACTGTTTTTT
TRBJ2-1 - - TRBV28 CASIRARENEQFF TGTGCCAGCATCCGGGCCAGGGAAAATGAGCAGTTCTTC
TRBJ1-3 - - TRBV5-1 CASSLSRSSGNTIYF TGCGCCAGCAGCTTGAGTCGGAGCTCTGGAAACACCATATATTTT
TRBJ1-1 - - TRBV6-6 CASSSPGLNTEAFF TGTGCCAGCAGTTCTCCGGGACTGAACACTGAAGCTTTCTTT
TRBJ2-1 TRBD2 - TRBV15 CATSAQGRGVYNEQFF TGTGCCACCAGCGCCCAGGGACGGGGGGTCTACAATGAGCAGTTCTTC
TRBJ2-5 - - TRBV11-3 CASSPTGGRGETQYF TGTGCCAGCAGCCCTACCGGAGGGAGAGGAGAGACCCAGTACTTC
TRBJ1-1 - once TRBV5-6 CASSLFVGNTEAFF TGTGCCAGCAGCTTGTTTGTTGGGAACACTGAAGCTTTCTTT
TRBJ1-2 - - TRBV28 CASSLWGRVGYTF TGTGCCAGCAGTTTATGGGGACGTGTCGGCTACACCTTC
TRBJ1-1 - once TRBV30 CAWTGRWNWGTEAFF TGTGCCTGGACGGGACGGTGGAATTGGGGCACTGAAGCTTTCTTT
TRBJ1-4 - few TRBV30 CAWSSNEKLFF TGTGCCTGGAGTAGCAATGAAAAACTGTTTTTT
TRBJ2-7 TRBD1 - TRBV6-5 CASSYRDRGTYEQYF TGTGCCAGCAGCTACCGGGACAGGGGGACCTACGAGCAGTACTTC
TRBJ1-1 - - TRBV18 CASSRLWDITEAFF TGTGCCAGCTCACGCTTATGGGACATTACTGAAGCTTTCTTT
TRBJ2-6 TRBD1 - TRBV5-1 CASSLDGTGNSGANVLTF TGCGCCAGCAGCTTGGATGGGACAGGGAACTCTGGGGCCAACGTCCTGACTTTC
TRBJ2-5 - - TRBV28 CASSPAARRGTETQYF TGTGCCAGCAGCCCTGCTGCCCGAAGGGGGACGGAGACCCAGTACTTC
TRBJ2-1 TRBD2 once TRBV5-1 CASRTSGAANEQFF TGCGCCAGTCGGACTAGCGGGGCGGCAAATGAGCAGTTCTTC